This record looks at one T cell receptor (beta chain) sequence and its context. The antigen is unknown. The source of the sample is a study of T cell responses to AZD1222 COVID-19 vaccine. Study-level findings and limits: Among spike-specific TCRs, nearly half reportedly target unmutated variant regions. Spike-spanning, vaccine-associated CD4 TCRs were dominant at 160-218 and 743-854. Only 5 or 6 people who got AZD1222 tested seropositive at baseline.

The CDR3 consists of 15 residues. Germline V gene sequence: CDR1 MDHEN, CDR2 SYDVKM. The V and J ends lost 1 base and 5 bases respectively, with 12 bases between them. Libraries were prepared by immunoSEQ multiplex PCR; TCRdb keeps only in-frame clonotypes and omits some of them. Here the sample spans about 160,000 clones, 88% being singletons. This chain joins TRBV28 and TRBJ1-5, with D maybe TRBD1 (5 bases). The TCR was taken from an adult in good health. The input for sequencing was peripheral blood, taken on day 0 of AZD1222 vaccination. DNA of the CDR3: TGTGCCAGCAGTTTATTTGGGGGAACGGATCAGCCCCAGCATTTT. Translated, it gives CASSLFGGTDQPQHF.